The 10 T cell receptor beta chains below all came from one sample that was sequenced in a study of blood T cell repertoires in COVID-19. Clones were read by immunoSEQ multiplex PCR, and TCRdb kept only the in-frame ones, dropping some. This sample yields over 120,000 clones, of which about 85% are seen a single time; 5% belongs to the top ten. The sample taken for sequencing was peripheral blood. Every receptor here comes from a woman between 65 and 79 years old with COVID-19, enrolled during active disease.

The chain has TRBV3-1 (or the pseudogene TRBV3-2) and TRBJ2-3, with 8 positions matching TRBD2. The CDR3 extends over 15 amino acids. V shed 0 bases and J 4 bases; nucleotides not matched to a gene: 3. CDR1 and CDR2 (germline): LGHDT, YNNKEL (reference sequence). DNA of the CDR3: TGTGCCAGCAGCCAAGATCTAGCGGGCCCAGATACGCAGTATTTT. Amino acid sequence: CASSQDLAGPDTQYF.

The V and J genes are TRBV28 and TRBJ1-4; 7 positions match TRBD1. This CDR3 has 14 residues. Germline values: CDR1 MDHEN, CDR2 SYDVKM. Losses at the gene ends were 8 bases for V and 5 bases for J; bases not matched to a gene: 8. CDR3 residues: CASGETGRNEKLFF. CDR3 sequence (DNA): TGTGCCAGCGGGGAGACAGGGCGAAATGAAAAACTGTTTTTT.

This chain joins TRBV10-3 and TRBJ1-1; D is uncertain. The length of the CDR3 is 15 residues. V lost 0 bases to trimming and J lost 0 bases, with 8 bases between them. Germline lookup yields CDR1 ENHRY and CDR2 SYGVKD. The CDR3 loop is CAISESPVMNTEAFF. The CDR3 DNA follows: TGTGCCATCAGTGAGTCTCCAGTAATGAACACTGAAGCTTTCTTT.

The chain employs TRBV7-2 and TRBJ1-2, with D possibly being TRBD1 (5 bases). Trimming removed 5 bases at V and 0 bases at J, with 16 bases between. This CDR3 contains 16 residues. Germline CDR1 and CDR2: SGHTA and FQGNSA. CDR3 amino acids: CASSLRQSSANYGYTF. DNA of the CDR3: TGTGCCAGCAGCCTACGACAGTCCTCGGCTAACTATGGCTACACCTTC.

This rearrangement joins TRBV24-1 to TRBJ2-1; D is perhaps TRBD1 (5 bases). With 3 bases removed from V and 4 bases from J, the gap between germline ends came to 12 bases. The CDR3 sequence is 15 residues long. Germline V gives CDR1 KGHDR, CDR2 SFDVKD. The CDR3 coding sequence is TGTGCCACCAGTGATCAAGACAGCCGTTACAATGAGCAGTTCTTC. Amino acid sequence: CATSDQDSRYNEQFF.

The chain is built from TRBV15 and TRBJ1-3; D perhaps matches TRBD1 (5 bases). Looked up from germline, CDR1 is LNHNV and CDR2 is YYDKDF (reference sequence). V was pared by 7 bases and J by 1 base, with 8 bases between. The CDR3 runs 13 residues. CDR3 bases: TGTGCCACCACAAGGGGTTCTGGAAACACCATATATTTT. It codes for CATTRGSGNTIYF.

The rearrangement links TRBV13 to TRBJ1-2, with D possibly TRBD1 on 6 matching bases. Germline V lookup: CDR1 PRHDT, CDR2 FYEKMQ (reference sequence). This CDR3 region has 14 residues. Trimming took off 1 base at V and 4 bases at J, with 10 bases between the two ends. In DNA, the CDR3 is TGTGCCAGCAGCTTAGTCGCAGGGGTCTATGGCTACACCTTC. Protein sequence: CASSLVAGVYGYTF.

This rearrangement joins TRBV6-6 to TRBJ1-5; the D is unclear. This CDR3 region has 12 residues. Germline loops: CDR1 MNHNY, CDR2 SVGAGI (reference sequence). V lost 4 bases and J 5 bases, leaving 6 bases between the germline ends. This chain's CDR3 is CASSFADQPQHF. The CDR3 nucleotides are TGTGCCAGCAGTTTCGCAGATCAGCCCCAGCATTTT.

V usage is TRBV14 and J usage is TRBJ2-3; perhaps TRBD1 as D (6 bases). Trimming removed 4 bases at V and 3 bases at J, with 14 bases between. Germline V gene data show CDR1 as SGHDN and CDR2 as FVKESK. The CDR3 sequence is 15 residues long. The CDR3 reads CASSRDPRGTDTQYF. The DNA of the CDR3 is TGTGCCAGCAGCCGGGACCCCAGGGGAACAGATACGCAGTATTTT.

This clone was seen more than once but under ten times. The chain carries TRBV5-1 and TRBJ2-5, with 7 bases matching TRBD1. The CDR3 is 14 amino acids. Trimming at V came to 2 bases and at J to 3 bases, leaving 4 bases not matched to a gene. CDR1 and CDR2 from the germline V gene are SGHRS and YFSETQ. For the CDR3, the DNA is TGCGCCAGCAGCTTCCGACAGGGCAAAGAGACCCAGTACTTC. It codes for CASSFRQGKETQYF.